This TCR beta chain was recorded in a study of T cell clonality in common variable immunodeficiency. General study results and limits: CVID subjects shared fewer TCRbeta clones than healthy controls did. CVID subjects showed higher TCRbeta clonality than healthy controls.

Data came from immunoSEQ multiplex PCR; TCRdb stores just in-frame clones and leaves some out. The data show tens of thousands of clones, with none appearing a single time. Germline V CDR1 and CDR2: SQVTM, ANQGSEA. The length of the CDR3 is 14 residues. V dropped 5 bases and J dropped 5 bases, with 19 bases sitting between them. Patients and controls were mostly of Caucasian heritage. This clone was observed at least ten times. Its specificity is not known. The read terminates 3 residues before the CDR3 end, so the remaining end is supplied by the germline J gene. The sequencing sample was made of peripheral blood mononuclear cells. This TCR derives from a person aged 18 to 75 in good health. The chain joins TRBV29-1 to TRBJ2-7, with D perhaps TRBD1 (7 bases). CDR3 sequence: CSVKSFRGADEQYF. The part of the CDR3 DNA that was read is TGCAGCGTTAAATCCTTCAGGGGGGCAGACGAG.